These T cell receptor beta chains were read from a single sample in a study of cytomegalovirus exposure and HLA in healthy donors. Generated by immunoSEQ multiplex PCR, the TCRdb table keeps only in-frame clones and is missing some. Of 130,000 to 150,000 clones in the sample, about two thirds were seen once. The sequenced sample was PBMCs. These receptors all stem from a man aged 55 to 70 in good health and CMV-seronegative. Both conserved end residues are part of each CDR3. Fields, in order: V gene, J gene, D gene, CDR3 length, clone size, CDR3 DNA, CDR3 protein. The D gene is left open where the match is weak. Where a row states a size, it is once, few, many or the class of an expanded clone; other rows omit it.

TRBV19	TRBJ2-1	TRBD1	13	NA	TGTGCCAGTAGTACCGGGACAGGCAATGAGCAGTTCTTC	CASSTGTGNEQFF
TRBV28	TRBJ2-7	NA	13	NA	TGTGCCAGCAGTCCTCCGGTCCCCTACGAGCAGTACTTC	CASSPPVPYEQYF
TRBV6-5	TRBJ2-1	TRBD1	16	NA	TGTGCCAGCAGTTACCGGACAGGGGGCGGGTACAATGAGCAGTTCTTC	CASSYRTGGGYNEQFF
TRBV29-1	TRBJ1-1	NA	13	NA	TGCAGCGTTCCCGGGTCGGGGAACACTGAAGCTTTCTTT	CSVPGSGNTEAFF
TRBV19	TRBJ2-3	TRBD2	18	NA	TGTGCCAGTAGTACCCTCCCTAATCTAGCGGGCGGCACAGATACGCAGTATTTT	CASSTLPNLAGGTDTQYF
TRBV14	TRBJ2-7	NA	14	NA	TGTGCCAGCAGCCAAGAAGGAACAGCCTACGAGCAGTACTTC	CASSQEGTAYEQYF
TRBV10-3	TRBJ2-7	TRBD1	13	NA	TGTGCCATCAGTGAGTCGAGGGACAGAAAGCAGTACTTC	CAISESRDRKQYF
TRBV7-9	TRBJ2-7	NA	16	NA	TGTGCCAGCAGCTTAGCGGTCCAGGCGAGCTCCTACGAGCAGTACTTC	CASSLAVQASSYEQYF
TRBV7-9	TRBJ1-2	TRBD1	16	NA	TGTGCCAGCAGCTTAGATTCGGGACAGGGCAACTATGGCTACACCTTC	CASSLDSGQGNYGYTF
TRBV27	TRBJ1-5	NA	14	NA	TGTGCCAGCAGTTTAGAGGCGAGCAATCAGCCCCAGCATTTT	CASSLEASNQPQHF
TRBV2	TRBJ2-1	TRBD1	15	NA	TGTGCCAGCAGTCCTTCGACAGGGAAGGCCAATGAGCAGTTCTTC	CASSPSTGKANEQFF
TRBV19	TRBJ1-1	NA	12	NA	TGTGCCAGTAGTATTCGGAACACTGAAGCTTTCTTT	CASSIRNTEAFF
TRBV28	TRBJ2-1	TRBD1	15	NA	TGTGCCAGCAGTCCGAGACAGGGATCCTACAATGAGCAGTTCTTC	CASSPRQGSYNEQFF
TRBV2	TRBJ1-2	NA	14	NA	TGTGCCAGCTCCCTCGGCCTCTCGGGCTATGGCTACACCTTC	CASSLGLSGYGYTF
TRBV5-1	TRBJ2-1	TRBD1	17	NA	TGCGCCAGCAGCTTGCGCCTCGGGGACAGGGGGTCCAATGAGCAGTTCTTC	CASSLRLGDRGSNEQFF
TRBV4-2	TRBJ1-5	NA	15	NA	TGTGCCAGCAGCCAAGGACAGGATAGCAATCAGCCCCAGCATTTT	CASSQGQDSNQPQHF
TRBV6-5	TRBJ1-1	NA	13	NA	TGTGCCAGCAGTTATGAAAGGGGCACTGAAGCTTTCTTT	CASSYERGTEAFF
TRBV10-3	TRBJ1-1	TRBD1	14	many	TGTGCCATCAGGGACCTGGACAGGGGGCTTGAAGCTTTCTTT	CAIRDLDRGLEAFF
TRBV10-1	TRBJ2-5	TRBD2	14	once	TGCCATCGCCTCACTAGCGGGAGAGGGGAGACCCAGTACTTC	CHRLTSGRGETQYF